Described below is a single T cell receptor beta chain sequence and its context. Its target is not known. This entry comes from a study of T cell repertoires in cytomegalovirus infection. In the study overall: Public TCR beta signatures indicated both CMV infection and matching HLA type.

A single record per CDR3 protein comes from TCRdb applying MiXCR to the reads. The sample contains roughly 180,000 distinct CDR3 sequences, roughly 21% of which appear only once. The germline V gene encodes CDR1 SEHNR and CDR2 FQNEAQ (reference sequence). V was pared by 7 bases and J by 9 bases, with 6 bases of the junction left unmatched. This CDR3 is built from 12 residues. The rearrangement joins TRBV7-9 to TRBJ2-1; 7 bases are shared with TRBD2. The sample here was CD8+ T cells from cultured PBMCs, taken from culture after CMV antigen stimulation. The clonotype originates from a human donor in good health (CMV status not recorded). Some clones in this sample may be carry-over from other donors' samples. CDR3 nucleotide sequence: TGTGCCAGCAATAAAAGGGAGGGTGAGCAGTTCTTC. This translates into CASNKREGEQFF.